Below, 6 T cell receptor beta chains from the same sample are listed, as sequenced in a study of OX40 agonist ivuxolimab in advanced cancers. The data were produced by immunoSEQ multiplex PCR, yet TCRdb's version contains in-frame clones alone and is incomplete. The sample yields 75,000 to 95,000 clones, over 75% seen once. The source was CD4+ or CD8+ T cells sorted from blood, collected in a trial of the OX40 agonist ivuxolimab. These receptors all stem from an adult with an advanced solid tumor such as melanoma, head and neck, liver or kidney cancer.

CDR3 sequence: CASSPSTFQRSYGYTF. The CDR3 DNA reads as TGCGCCAGCAGCCCCTCGACGTTTCAGCGAAGCTATGGCTACACCTTC. This chain links TRBV4-3 with TRBJ1-2; D uncertain. This CDR3 is 16 amino acids long. Germline CDR1 and CDR2: LGHNA and YSLEER. Trimming removed 4 bases from V and 4 bases from J, with 19 bases in between.

CDR3 nucleotides: TGTGCCAGTAGTATAGGAAGGGGGAGCACCGGGGAGCTGTTTTTT. This codes for CASSIGRGSTGELFF. V gene TRBV19 combines with J gene TRBJ2-2, with a tentative D call TRBD1 (6 bases). V lost 1 base and J lost 4, with 10 bases in between. CDR1 is LNHDA and CDR2 is SQIVND in the germline V gene (reference sequence). This CDR3 comprises 15 residues. The full variable domain, in which reference TRBV19 and TRBJ2-2 provide the parts outside the CDR3, is DGGITQSPKYLFRKEGQNVTLSCEQNLNHDAMYWYRQDPGQGLRLIYYSQIVNDFQKGDIAEGYSVSREKKESFPLTVTSAQKNPTAFYLCASSIGRGSTGELFFGEGSRLTVL.

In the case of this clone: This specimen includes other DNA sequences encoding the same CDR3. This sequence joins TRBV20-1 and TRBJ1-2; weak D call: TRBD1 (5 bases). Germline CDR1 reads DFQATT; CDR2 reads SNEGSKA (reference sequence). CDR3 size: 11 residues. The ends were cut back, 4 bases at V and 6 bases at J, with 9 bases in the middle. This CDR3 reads CSANGADGYTF. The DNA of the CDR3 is TGCAGTGCTAACGGGGCCGATGGCTACACCTTC.

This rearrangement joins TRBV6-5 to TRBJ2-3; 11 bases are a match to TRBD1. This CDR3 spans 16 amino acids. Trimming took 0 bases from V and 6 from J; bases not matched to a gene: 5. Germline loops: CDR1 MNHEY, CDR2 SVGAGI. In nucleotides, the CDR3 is TGTGCCAGCAGTTACTCGGGACAGGGGGGTCCGGATACGCAGTATTTT. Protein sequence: CASSYSGQGGPDTQYF.

The CDR3 DNA follows: TGCGCCAGCAGCTCCGGGGGGAGCGGACCTCAAGAGACCCAGTACTTC. This translates into CASSSGGSGPQETQYF. The V call is TRBV5-1, the J call TRBJ2-5; 7 bases agree with TRBD2. This CDR3 region has 16 residues. J was trimmed by 2 bases and V by 3 bases; bases with no gene match: 10. The germline CDR1 and CDR2 sequences are SGHRS and YFSETQ.

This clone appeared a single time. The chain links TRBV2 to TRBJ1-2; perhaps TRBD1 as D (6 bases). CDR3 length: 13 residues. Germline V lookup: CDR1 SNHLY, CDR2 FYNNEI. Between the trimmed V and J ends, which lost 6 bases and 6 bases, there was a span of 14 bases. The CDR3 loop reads CASRVSGGNGYTF. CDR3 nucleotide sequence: TGTGCCAGCAGGGTCTCGGGGGGCAATGGCTACACCTTC.